The 10 T cell receptor beta chains in this list originate from one sample, sequenced in a study of Graves' ophthalmopathy and Graves' hyperthyroidism (dated by TCRdb to the late 2010s). The run used an Illumina HiSeq 2000. TCR beta CDR3 regions were amplified from RNA transcripts for repertoire sequencing. The first round of RT-PCR was done with HTBI primers and the Qiagen OneStep RT-PCR kit, and was followed by a second round of multiplex PCR, then size selection and purification. The public reads were quality trimmed at Q25 with fastp and then assembled into clones with MiXCR by TCRdb, keeping productive beta chains. Under each unique CDR3 protein, matching rows form one entry showing the most common genes and DNA. The sample has around 1,200,000 distinct CDR3 sequences on record, about two fifths of them singletons. Over 8.5% of the sample goes to the ten largest clones. The material sequenced was peripheral blood or thyroid tissue (not recorded which). The receptor set was obtained from an adult man with Graves' hyperthyroidism.

This clonotype is a singleton in its sample. A much larger clone differs by one base, so this may be a read error. The rearrangement uses TRBV7-9 and TRBJ2-5; 9 nucleotides align to TRBD1. The CDR3 consists of 15 residues. J gave up 2 bases and V 6 bases, and 7 bases lay outside the gene matches. Germline values: CDR1 SEHNR, CDR2 FQNEAQ (reference sequence). The CDR3 DNA sequence: TGTGCCAGCAGTGGACAGGGGTGTAGGCAAGAGACCCAGTACTTC. Protein sequence: CASSGQGCRQETQYF.

This clonotype was counted a few times. This chain connects TRBV5-1 to TRBJ2-5; the match to TRBD1 covers 7 bases. From germline, CDR1 is SGHRS and CDR2 YFSETQ. Germline trimming cut 4 bases from V and 0 bases from J; bases unmatched to any gene: 6. CDR3 length: 15 residues. CDR3 residues: CASSLNRGYQETQYF. The CDR3, as DNA: TGCGCCAGCAGCCTTAACAGGGGTTACCAAGAGACCCAGTACTTC.

This clonotype has at least ten counts. This chain connects TRBV5-1 to TRBJ1-4, with 8 bases lining up with TRBD1. Germline values: CDR1 SGHRS, CDR2 YFSETQ. The CDR3 covers 14 residues. V gave up 2 bases and J gave up 5 bases; unmatched junction bases: 2. CDR3 nucleotides: TGCGCCAGCAGCTTAGGGACAGGAAATGAAAAACTGTTTTTT. It codes for CASSLGTGNEKLFF. The variable domain in full, completed from reference TRBV5-1 and TRBJ1-4, reads KAGVTQTPRYLIKTRGQQVTLSCSPISGHRSVSWYQQTPGQGLQFLFEYFSETQRNKGNFPGRFSGRQFSNSRSEMNVSTLELGDSALYLCASSLGTGNEKLFFGSGTQLSVL.

The chain recombines TRBV20-1 with TRBJ1-5; D is uncertain. The germline V gene encodes CDR1 DFQATT and CDR2 SNEGSKA (reference sequence). This CDR3 contains 16 residues. Deletions cut 5 bases from V and 0 bases from J, with 17 bases between. CDR3 sequence: CSAETQYGNSNQPQHF. DNA of the CDR3: TGCAGTGCTGAGACCCAATACGGGAATAGCAATCAGCCCCAGCATTTT.

This clonotype was seen a handful of times. The genes are TRBV7-2 and TRBJ2-7, with 8 bases aligning to TRBD2. J lost 4 bases, V lost 5 bases, and 10 bases had no gene match. The CDR3 is 15 amino acids. The germline V gene has CDR1 SGHTA and CDR2 FQGNSA. The CDR3 here is CASSEGGTSVYEQYF. In DNA, the CDR3 is TGTGCCAGCAGCGAGGGGGGGACTAGTGTTTACGAGCAGTACTTC.

V gene TRBV7-8 combines with J gene TRBJ2-7; TRBD1 aligns across 11 bases. V was pared by 5 bases and J by 4 bases, with 7 bases of the junction left unmatched. The CDR3 has 15 amino acids. Germline CDR1 reads SGHVS; CDR2 reads FQNEAQ. CDR3 amino acids: CASSNQGQGAYEQYF. DNA of the CDR3: TGTGCCAGCAGCAACCAAGGACAGGGGGCTTACGAGCAGTACTTC.

This clonotype came up once. The CDR3 DNA reads TGTGCCAGCAGTGAATTCCCGGGGCGGGACCGTTACAACACTGAAGCTTTCTTT. This encodes CASSEFPGRDRYNTEAFF. The rearrangement links TRBV25-1 to TRBJ1-1; D perhaps matches TRBD1 (5 bases). V gave up 1 base and J gave up 2 bases, with 20 bases separating them. The CDR3 consists of 18 residues. Per germline, CDR1 MGHDK and CDR2 SYGVNS.

The rearrangement joins TRBV29-1 to TRBJ1-6; D is undetermined. V was pared by 7 bases and J by 9 bases, with 16 bases between. CDR3 size: 13 residues. CDR1 is SQVTM and CDR2 is ANQGSEA in the germline V gene. CDR3 sequence reads: CSAEAGPGSPLHF. The CDR3 DNA sequence: TGCAGCGCTGAGGCGGGCCCTGGTTCACCCCTCCACTTT.

V gene TRBV7-9 combines with J gene TRBJ2-6; D perhaps matches TRBD1 (5 bases). Germline CDR1 and CDR2: SEHNR and FQNEAQ (reference sequence). V was trimmed by 4 bases and J by 4 bases, leaving 8 bases between them. The CDR3 consists of 14 residues. The CDR3 bases are TGTGCCAGCAGCTCCAGGGTGGGGGCCAACGTCCTGACTTTC. This codes for CASSSRVGANVLTF.

The genes are TRBV6-5 and TRBJ2-7; 8 bases agree with TRBD1. Trimming removed 7 bases from V and 4 bases from J; junction bases left unmatched: 9. The CDR3 extends over 14 amino acids. CDR1 is MNHEY, CDR2 SVGAGI, per germline. As DNA, the CDR3 is TGTGCCAGCACTACCCGGACAGGGAGTTACGAGCAGTACTTC. Its protein is CASTTRTGSYEQYF.